Here is one TCR beta chain with its context. These data are taken from a study of CD8 T cells in acute hepatitis C reinfection. V dropped 3 bases and J dropped 3; count of bases not matched to a gene: 8. This CDR3 contains 16 residues. CDR1 and CDR2 (germline): SGHAT, FQNNGV. Here immunoSEQ multiplex PCR was the method, and the copy in TCRdb shows in-frame clones only, minus some. The data contain tens of thousands of clones, approximately 90% of them singletons. Time point described: naive CD8 control sorted from an acute-time-point sample. Sequencing used naive CD8+ T cells from PBMCs. The receptor comes from a man aged 25-45 years with chronic hepatitis C. The rearrangement links TRBV11-2 to TRBJ2-5; 9 bases fit TRBD2. CDR3 sequence: CASSFSASGAKETQYF. The CDR3 DNA sequence: TGTGCCAGCAGCTTTTCCGCTAGCGGGGCAAAAGAGACCCAGTACTTC.